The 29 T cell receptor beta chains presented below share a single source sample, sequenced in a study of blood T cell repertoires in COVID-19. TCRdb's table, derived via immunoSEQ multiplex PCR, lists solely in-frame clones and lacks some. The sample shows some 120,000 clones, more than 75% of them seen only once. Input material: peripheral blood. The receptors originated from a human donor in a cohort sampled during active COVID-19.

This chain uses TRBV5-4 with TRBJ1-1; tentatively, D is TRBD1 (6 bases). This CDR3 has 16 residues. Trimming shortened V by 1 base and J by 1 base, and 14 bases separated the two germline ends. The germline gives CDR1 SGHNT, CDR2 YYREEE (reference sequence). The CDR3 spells CASSLNTQGTNTEAFF. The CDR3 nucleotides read TGTGCCAGCAGCTTGAATACTCAGGGGACGAACACTGAAGCTTTCTTT.

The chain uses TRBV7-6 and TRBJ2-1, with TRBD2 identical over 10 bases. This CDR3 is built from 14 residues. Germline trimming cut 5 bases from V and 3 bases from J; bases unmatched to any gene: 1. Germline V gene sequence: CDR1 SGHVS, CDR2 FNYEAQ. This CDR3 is CASSKREGYNEQFF. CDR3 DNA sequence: TGTGCCAGCAGCAAGCGGGAGGGCTACAATGAGCAGTTCTTC.

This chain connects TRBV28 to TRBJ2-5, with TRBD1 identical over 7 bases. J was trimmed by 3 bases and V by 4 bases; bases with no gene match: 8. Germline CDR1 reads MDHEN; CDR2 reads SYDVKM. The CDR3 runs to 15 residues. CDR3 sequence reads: CASSSTGTDKETQYF. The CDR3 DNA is TGTGCCAGCAGTTCCACAGGGACAGATAAAGAGACCCAGTACTTC.

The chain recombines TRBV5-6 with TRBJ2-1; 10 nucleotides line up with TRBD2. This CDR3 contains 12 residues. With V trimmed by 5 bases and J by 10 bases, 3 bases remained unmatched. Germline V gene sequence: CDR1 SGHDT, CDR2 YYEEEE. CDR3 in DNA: TGTGCCAGCAGTTGGACTAGCGGCGAGCAGTTCTTC. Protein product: CASSWTSGEQFF.

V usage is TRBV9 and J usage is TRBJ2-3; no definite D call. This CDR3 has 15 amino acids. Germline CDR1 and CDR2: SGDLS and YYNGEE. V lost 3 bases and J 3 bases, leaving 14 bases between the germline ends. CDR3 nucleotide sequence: TGTGCCAGCAGCGCGTCCAGTTCAGCGACAGATACGCAGTATTTT. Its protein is CASSASSSATDTQYF.

The CDR3 region is CASSQGQNRDTQYF. The CDR3 nucleotides are TGTGCCAGCAGCCAGGGCCAGAATCGGGATACGCAGTATTTT. This chain connects TRBV5-6 to TRBJ2-3; D perhaps matches TRBD1 (5 bases). The ends were cut back, 4 bases at V and 6 bases at J, with 15 bases in the middle. The CDR3 is 14 amino acids. The V gene's germline CDR1 is SGHDT and CDR2 YYEEEE.

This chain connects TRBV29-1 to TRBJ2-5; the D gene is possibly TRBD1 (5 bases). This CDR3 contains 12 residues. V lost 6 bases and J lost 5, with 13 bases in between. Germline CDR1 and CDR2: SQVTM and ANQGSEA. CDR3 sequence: CSVGQGGETQYF. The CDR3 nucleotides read TGCAGCGTGGGGCAGGGTGGGGAGACCCAGTACTTC.

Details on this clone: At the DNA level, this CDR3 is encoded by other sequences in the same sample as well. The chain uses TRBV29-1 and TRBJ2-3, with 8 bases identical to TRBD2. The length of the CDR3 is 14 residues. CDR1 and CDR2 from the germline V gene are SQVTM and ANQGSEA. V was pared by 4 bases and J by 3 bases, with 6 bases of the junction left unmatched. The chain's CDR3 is CSVAGGSGTDTQYF. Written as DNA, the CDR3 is TGCAGCGTTGCGGGGGGGTCAGGTACAGATACGCAGTATTTT.

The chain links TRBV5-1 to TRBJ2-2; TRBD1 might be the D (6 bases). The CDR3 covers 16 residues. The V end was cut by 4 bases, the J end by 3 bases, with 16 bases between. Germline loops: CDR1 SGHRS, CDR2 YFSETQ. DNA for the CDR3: TGCGCCAGCAGCCACTCGGCAGGGGATCACACCGGGGAGCTGTTTTTT. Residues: CASSHSAGDHTGELFF. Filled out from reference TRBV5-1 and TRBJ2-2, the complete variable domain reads KAGVTQTPRYLIKTRGQQVTLSCSPISGHRSVSWYQQTPGQGLQFLFEYFSETQRNKGNFPGRFSGRQFSNSRSEMNVSTLELGDSALYLCASSHSAGDHTGELFFGEGSRLTVL.

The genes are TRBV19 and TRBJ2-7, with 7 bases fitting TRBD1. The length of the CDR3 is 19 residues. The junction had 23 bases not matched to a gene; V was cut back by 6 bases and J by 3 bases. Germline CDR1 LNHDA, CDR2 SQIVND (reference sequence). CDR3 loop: CASRPSHGQATINGYEQYF. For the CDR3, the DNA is TGTGCCAGTAGACCATCCCACGGACAGGCGACCATAAACGGCTACGAGCAGTACTTC.

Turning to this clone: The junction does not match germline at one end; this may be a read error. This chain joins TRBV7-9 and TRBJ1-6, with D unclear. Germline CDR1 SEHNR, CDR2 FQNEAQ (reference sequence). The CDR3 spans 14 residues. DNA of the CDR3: TGTGTCAGCAGCCAGGTGGTGGATAATTCACCCCTCCACTTT. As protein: CVSSQVVDNSPLHF.

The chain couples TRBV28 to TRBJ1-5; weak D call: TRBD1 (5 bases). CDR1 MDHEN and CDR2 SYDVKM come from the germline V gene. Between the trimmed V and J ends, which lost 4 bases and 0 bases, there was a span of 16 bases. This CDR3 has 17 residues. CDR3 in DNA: TGTGCCAGCAGTTCTTTGGCCGACAGATCTAGCAATCAGCCCCAGCATTTT. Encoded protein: CASSSLADRSSNQPQHF.

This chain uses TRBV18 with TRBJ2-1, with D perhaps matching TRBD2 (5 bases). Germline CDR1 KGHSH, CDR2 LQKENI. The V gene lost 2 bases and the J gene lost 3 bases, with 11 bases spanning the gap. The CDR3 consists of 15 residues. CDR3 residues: CASSPFGLHYNEQFF. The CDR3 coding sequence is TGTGCCAGCTCACCATTTGGACTGCACTACAATGAGCAGTTCTTC.

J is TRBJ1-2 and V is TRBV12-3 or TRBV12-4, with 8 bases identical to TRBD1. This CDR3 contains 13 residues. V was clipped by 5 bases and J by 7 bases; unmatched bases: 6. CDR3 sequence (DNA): TGTGCCAGCAGTGCCCAGGGGGCAGGTGGCTACACCTTC. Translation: CASSAQGAGGYTF.

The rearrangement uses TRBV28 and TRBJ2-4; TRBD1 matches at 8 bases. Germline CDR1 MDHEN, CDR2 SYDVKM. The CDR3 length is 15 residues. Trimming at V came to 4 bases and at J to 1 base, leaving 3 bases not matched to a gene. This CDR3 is CASSSQGAAKNIQYF. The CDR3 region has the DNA TGTGCCAGCAGTTCCCAGGGGGCCGCCAAAAACATTCAGTACTTC.

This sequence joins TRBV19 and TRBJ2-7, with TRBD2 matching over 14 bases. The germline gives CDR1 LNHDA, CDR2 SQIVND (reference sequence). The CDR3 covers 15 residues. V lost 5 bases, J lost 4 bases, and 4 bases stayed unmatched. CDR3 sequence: CASSQGLAGVYEQYF. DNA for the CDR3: TGTGCCAGTAGTCAGGGACTAGCGGGAGTGTACGAGCAGTACTTC.

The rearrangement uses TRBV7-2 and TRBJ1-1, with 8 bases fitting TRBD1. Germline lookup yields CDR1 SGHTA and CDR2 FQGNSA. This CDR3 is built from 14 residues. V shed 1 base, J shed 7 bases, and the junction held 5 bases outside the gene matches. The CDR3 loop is CASSLVGGTGEAFF. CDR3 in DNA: TGTGCCAGCAGCTTAGTGGGGGGGACAGGTGAAGCTTTCTTT.

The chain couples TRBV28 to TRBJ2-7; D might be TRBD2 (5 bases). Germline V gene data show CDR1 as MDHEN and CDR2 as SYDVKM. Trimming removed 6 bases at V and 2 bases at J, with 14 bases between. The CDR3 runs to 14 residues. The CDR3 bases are TGTGCCAGCAGAAAAAGCGGTTACCCCTACGAGCAGTACTTC. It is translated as CASRKSGYPYEQYF.

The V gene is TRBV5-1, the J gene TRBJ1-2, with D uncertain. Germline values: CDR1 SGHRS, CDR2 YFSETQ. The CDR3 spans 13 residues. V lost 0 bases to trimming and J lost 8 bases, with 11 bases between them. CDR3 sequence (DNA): TGCGCCAGCAGCTTGGGGGCAGTTCGAGGCTACACCTTC. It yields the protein CASSLGAVRGYTF.

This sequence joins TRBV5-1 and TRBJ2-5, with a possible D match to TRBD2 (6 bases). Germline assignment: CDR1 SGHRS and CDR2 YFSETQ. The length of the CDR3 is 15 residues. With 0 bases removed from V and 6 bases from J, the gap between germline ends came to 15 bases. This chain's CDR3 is CASSLDGGDSKTQYF. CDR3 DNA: TGCGCCAGCAGCTTGGATGGTGGGGACTCAAAGACCCAGTACTTC. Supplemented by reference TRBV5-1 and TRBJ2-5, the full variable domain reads KAGVTQTPRYLIKTRGQQVTLSCSPISGHRSVSWYQQTPGQGLQFLFEYFSETQRNKGNFPGRFSGRQFSNSRSEMNVSTLELGDSALYLCASSLDGGDSKTQYFGPGTRLLVL.

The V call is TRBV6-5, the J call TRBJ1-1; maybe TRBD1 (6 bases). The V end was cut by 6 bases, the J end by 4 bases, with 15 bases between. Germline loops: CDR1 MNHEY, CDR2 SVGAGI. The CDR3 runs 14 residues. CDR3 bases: TGTGCCAGCAGGACGGGGGGGCGCAGCACTGAAGCTTTCTTT. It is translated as CASRTGGRSTEAFF.

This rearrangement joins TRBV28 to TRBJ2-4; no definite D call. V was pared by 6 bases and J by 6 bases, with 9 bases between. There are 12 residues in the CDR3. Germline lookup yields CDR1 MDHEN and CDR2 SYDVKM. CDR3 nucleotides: TGTGCCAGCAGCCCTCACAGAAACATTCAGTACTTC. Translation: CASSPHRNIQYF.

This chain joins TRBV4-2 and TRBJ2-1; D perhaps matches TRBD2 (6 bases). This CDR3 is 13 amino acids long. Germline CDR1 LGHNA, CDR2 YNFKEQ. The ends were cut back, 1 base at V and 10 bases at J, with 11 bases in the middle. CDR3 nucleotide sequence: TGTGCCAGCAGCCAAGCCCTAACTAGCGAGCAGTTCTTC. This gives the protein CASSQALTSEQFF.

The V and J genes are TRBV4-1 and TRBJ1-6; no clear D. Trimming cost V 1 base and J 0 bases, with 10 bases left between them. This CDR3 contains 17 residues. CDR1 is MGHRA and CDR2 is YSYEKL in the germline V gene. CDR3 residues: CASSQGMSLSYNSPLHF. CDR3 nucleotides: TGCGCCAGCAGCCAAGGCATGAGTCTCTCCTATAATTCACCCCTCCACTTT.

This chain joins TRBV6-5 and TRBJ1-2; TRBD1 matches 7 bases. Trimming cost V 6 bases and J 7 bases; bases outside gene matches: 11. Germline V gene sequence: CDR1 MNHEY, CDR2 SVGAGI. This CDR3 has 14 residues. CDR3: CASRGTVGRRGYTF. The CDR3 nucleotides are TGTGCCAGCAGGGGGACAGTGGGTCGACGTGGCTACACCTTC.

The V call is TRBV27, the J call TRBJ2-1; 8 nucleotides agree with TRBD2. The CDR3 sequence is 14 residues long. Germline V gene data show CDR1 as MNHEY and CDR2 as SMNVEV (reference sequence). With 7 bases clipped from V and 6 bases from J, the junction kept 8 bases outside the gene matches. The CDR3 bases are TGTGCCAGCAACGGACTAGCTCGTCCCAATGAGCAGTTCTTC. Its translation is CASNGLARPNEQFF.

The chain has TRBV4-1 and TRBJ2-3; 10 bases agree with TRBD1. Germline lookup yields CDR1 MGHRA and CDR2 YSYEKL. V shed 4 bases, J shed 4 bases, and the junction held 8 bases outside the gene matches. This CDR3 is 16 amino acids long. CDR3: CASSRRSGQGPDTQYF. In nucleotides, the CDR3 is TGCGCCAGCAGCCGAAGGTCGGGACAGGGGCCAGATACGCAGTATTTT.

Here the CDR3 DNA reads TGTGCCACCAGCAGAGCAAGAGAGGGGTCCGGGACTAGAGCGCAGTATTTT. Its protein is CATSRAREGSGTRAQYF. The rearrangement joins TRBV15 to TRBJ2-3, with 8 bases identical to TRBD2. This CDR3 is built from 17 residues. The J segment lost 10 bases and the V segment lost 1 base, leaving 16 bases of the junction unmatched. The V gene's germline CDR1 is LNHNV and CDR2 YYDKDF (reference sequence).

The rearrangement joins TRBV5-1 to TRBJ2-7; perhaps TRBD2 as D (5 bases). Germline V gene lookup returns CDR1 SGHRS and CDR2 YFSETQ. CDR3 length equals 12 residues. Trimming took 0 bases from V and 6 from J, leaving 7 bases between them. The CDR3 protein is CASSLGGSEQYF. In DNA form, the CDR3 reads TGCGCCAGCAGCTTGGGAGGGAGCGAGCAGTACTTC.